One sample yielded the 16 T cell receptor beta chains listed below, sequenced in a study of shared clonotypes between healthy human individuals. The method was immunoSEQ multiplex PCR; TCRdb's version includes in-frame clones alone and lacks a portion of them. The table records about 2.3 million clones, around 92% of them present only once. Sequencing used naive CD4+ T cells from PBMCs. As for subset: CD45RA+ positively selected. These TCRs come from a man younger than 35 in good health. Some clones in this sample may be carry-over from other donors' samples.

J is TRBJ2-7 and V is TRBV5-6, with D perhaps TRBD2 (7 bases). The CDR3 runs to 17 residues. The V end lost 4 bases, the J end lost 5 bases, and 25 bases lay between the germline ends. Germline V gene data show CDR1 as SGHDT and CDR2 as YYEEEE. This chain's CDR3 is CASSPTRGAPRDDEQYF. The CDR3 nucleotides are TGTGCCAGCAGCCCAACACGGGGGGCGCCCCGGGACGACGAGCAGTACTTC.

The V and J genes are TRBV2 and TRBJ1-1, with D unresolved. This CDR3 is built from 14 residues. The germline V gene has CDR1 SNHLY and CDR2 FYNNEI. V lost 8 bases, J lost 2 bases, and 15 bases lay in between. The CDR3 region has the DNA TGTGCCAGCTTAATTGGGGAGGGAAACACTGAAGCTTTCTTT. This translates into CASLIGEGNTEAFF.

Comment on this clone: Other DNA sequences of this sample code for an identical CDR3. The chain is built from TRBV30 and TRBJ2-7; unclear D gene. CDR1 GTSNPN and CDR2 SVGIG come from the germline V gene (reference sequence). V was clipped by 0 bases and J by 4 bases, with 7 bases between them. The length of the CDR3 is 12 residues. The CDR3 nucleotides read TGTGCCTGGAGTGTAAATGGGTACGAGCAGTACTTC. It yields the protein CAWSVNGYEQYF.

The rearrangement uses TRBV28 and TRBJ2-1; D might be TRBD1 or TRBD2, each matching 5 bases. Germline CDR1 MDHEN, CDR2 SYDVKM. V was trimmed by 3 bases and J by 6 bases, leaving 18 bases between them. This CDR3 spans 16 amino acids. CDR3 sequence (DNA): TGTGCCAGCAGTTTTTGGGGACCGGGCCCCCTCAATGAGCAGTTCTTC. Its protein product is CASSFWGPGPLNEQFF. The full variable domain, completed using reference TRBV28 and TRBJ2-1, is DVKVTQSSRYLVKRTGEKVFLECVQDMDHENMFWYRQDPGLGLRLIYFSYDVKMKEKGDIPEGYSVSREKKERFSLILESASTNQTSMYLCASSFWGPGPLNEQFFGPGTRLTVL.

The table lists this clone with a count of one. The CDR3 DNA follows: TGTGCCAGCGGGGGGGGCAGGTATAATTCACCCCTCCACTTT. Encoded protein: CASGGGRYNSPLHF. The chain joins TRBV6-6 to TRBJ1-6, with D perhaps matching TRBD1 (6 bases). The CDR3 has 14 amino acids. Trimming shortened V by 8 bases and J by 4 bases, and 12 bases separated the two germline ends. CDR1 MNHNY and CDR2 SVGAGI come from the germline V gene (reference sequence).

The chain links TRBV9 to TRBJ1-2; D uncertain. Trimming stripped 1 base from V and 2 bases from J, with 9 bases between. Germline CDR1 SGDLS, CDR2 YYNGEE. The CDR3 spans 14 residues. CDR3: CASSVQSANYGYTF. The CDR3 DNA sequence: TGTGCCAGCAGCGTACAGTCAGCCAACTATGGCTACACCTTC.

The chain couples TRBV11-3 to TRBJ2-1; 7 bases agree with TRBD2. The CDR3 is 14 amino acids. V lost 3 bases, J lost 5 bases, and 4 bases stayed unmatched. CDR1 and CDR2 (germline): SGHNT, YENEEA. CDR3 bases: TGTGCCAGCAGCTTTGCTAGCGGAGACAATGAGCAGTTCTTC. Translation gives CASSFASGDNEQFF.

The chain combines TRBV2 with TRBJ1-1, with D unclear. CDR3 size: 15 residues. Germline V gene data show CDR1 as SNHLY and CDR2 as FYNNEI. Trimming removed 6 bases from V and 1 base from J, with 15 bases in between. The CDR3: CASSSRGRGNTEAFF. In nucleotides, the CDR3 is TGTGCCAGCAGCTCCCGAGGTAGAGGGAACACTGAAGCTTTCTTT.

The J gene is TRBJ1-2, the V gene TRBV7-2; weak D call: TRBD1 (5 bases). Germline loops: CDR1 SGHTA, CDR2 FQGNSA. This CDR3 comprises 15 residues. V was cut by 0 bases and J by 4 bases, with 12 bases left in between. The CDR3 sequence is CASSLARQKIYGYTF. In nucleotides, the CDR3 is TGTGCCAGCAGCTTAGCGCGACAGAAGATCTATGGCTACACCTTC.

The V and J genes are TRBV28 and TRBJ2-3; possible D gene TRBD1, 5 bases. The CDR3 spans 17 residues. V lost 2 bases and J 0 bases, leaving 15 bases between the germline ends. Per the germline V gene, CDR1 is MDHEN and CDR2 is SYDVKM. The CDR3 reads CASSLRQGKGSTDTQYF. The DNA of the CDR3 is TGTGCCAGCAGTTTACGGCAGGGCAAGGGGAGCACAGATACGCAGTATTTT.

The rearrangement joins TRBV5-1 to TRBJ2-2; maybe TRBD1 (6 bases). The CDR3 runs 15 residues. V dropped 4 bases and J dropped 3 bases, with 13 bases sitting between them. CDR1 SGHRS and CDR2 YFSETQ come from the germline V gene. The CDR3 spells CASSPQGPYTGELFF. The DNA for the CDR3 is TGCGCCAGCAGCCCCCAGGGGCCTTACACCGGGGAGCTGTTTTTT.

The chain couples TRBV14 to TRBJ2-1; 8 bases match TRBD2. With V trimmed by 0 bases and J by 3 bases, 7 bases remained unmatched. Germline CDR1 is SGHDN and CDR2 is FVKESK. The CDR3 covers 17 residues. CDR3 in amino acids: CASSQDPSGHRYNEQFF. CDR3 DNA: TGTGCCAGCAGCCAAGATCCTAGCGGGCACCGCTACAATGAGCAGTTCTTC.

The chain uses TRBV7-9 and TRBJ2-7; 7 bases fit TRBD1. Trimming removed 3 bases from V and 0 bases from J; junction bases left unmatched: 5. This CDR3 region has 15 residues. Germline V gene sequence: CDR1 SEHNR, CDR2 FQNEAQ (reference sequence). The CDR3 sequence: CASSFLGGASYEQYF. The CDR3 region has the DNA TGTGCCAGCAGCTTTCTAGGGGGCGCCTCCTACGAGCAGTACTTC.

The rearrangement uses TRBV7-7 and TRBJ2-5; 7 bases align to TRBD1. This CDR3 is built from 15 residues. V shed 5 bases, J shed 2 bases, and the junction held 8 bases outside the gene matches. Per the germline V gene, CDR1 is SSHAT and CDR2 is FNYEAQ (reference sequence). The CDR3 region has the DNA TGTGCCAGCAGCACCCGCAGGGACAGTCAAGAGACCCAGTACTTC. The encoded protein is CASSTRRDSQETQYF.

J is TRBJ2-7 and V is TRBV7-8, with D maybe TRBD2 (6 bases). Germline CDR1 and CDR2: SGHVS and FQNEAQ. The CDR3 is 14 amino acids. V lost 5 bases and J lost 5, with 16 bases in between. The CDR3 DNA reads TGTGCCAGCAGCCCAGAAGCGCGGGGTAACGAGCAGTACTTC. Protein product: CASSPEARGNEQYF.

This rearrangement joins TRBV7-9 to TRBJ2-4; D not resolved. The germline V gene encodes CDR1 SEHNR and CDR2 FQNEAQ (reference sequence). The V end lost 5 bases, the J end lost 5 bases, and 22 bases lay between the germline ends. The length of the CDR3 is 17 residues. CDR3 loop: CASSPLGRGYRENIQYF. In DNA, the CDR3 is TGTGCCAGCAGCCCGTTGGGCCGTGGGTATAGGGAAAACATTCAGTACTTC. Looking up the rest from reference TRBV7-9 and TRBJ2-4 gives the full variable domain: DTGVSQNPRHKITKRGQNVTFRCDPISEHNRLYWYRQTLGQGPEFLTYFQNEAQLEKSRLLSDRFSAERPKGSFSTLEIQRTEQGDSAMYLCASSPLGRGYRENIQYFGAGTRLSVL.